These 5 T cell receptor beta chains were sequenced from one sample in a study of Graves' ophthalmopathy and Graves' hyperthyroidism. RNA transcripts provided the template for amplifying TCR beta CDR3 regions. HTBI-primed RT-PCR formed the first round, and a multiplex PCR formed the second. TCRdb re-derived calls from the multiplex PCR reads in MiXCR, one entry per CDR3 protein. The table has roughly 400,000 distinct CDR3 sequences, over 15% seen once. The sequenced sample was peripheral blood. All receptors derive from a woman aged 18-35 years with stable Graves' hyperthyroidism.

On this clonotype: This could be a read error, since a much larger clone is one nucleotide away. V and J are TRBV5-1 and TRBJ1-1; no clear D. The CDR3 covers 13 residues. Germline V gives CDR1 SGHRS, CDR2 YFSETQ. CDR3 in amino acids: CASSLIRNAEAFF. The CDR3 coding sequence is TGCGCCAGCAGCTTGATTAGGAACGCTGAAGCTTTCTTT.

Ten or more counts support this clonotype. This chain connects TRBV6-2 or TRBV6-3 to TRBJ2-5; D not resolved. Per germline, CDR1 MNHEY and CDR2 SVGEGT. The CDR3 has 13 amino acids. V gave up 2 bases and J gave up 5 bases, with 9 bases separating them. The CDR3 protein is CASSYMSSETQYF. The CDR3 nucleotides read TGTGCCAGCAGTTACATGTCTTCGGAGACCCAGTACTTC.

This clonotype was observed many times. The rearrangement links TRBV5-1 to TRBJ2-2; TRBD2 matches 8 bases. The V gene's germline CDR1 is SGHRS and CDR2 YFSETQ. V dropped 6 bases and J dropped 1; count of bases not matched to a gene: 8. This CDR3 contains 16 residues. The CDR3 loop is CASKGSSGVNTGELFF. DNA of the CDR3: TGCGCCAGCAAAGGGAGTAGCGGGGTGAACACCGGGGAGCTGTTTTTT.

This clonotype appeared many times. CDR3 nucleotides: TGTGCCAGCAGGGGGACCAGGAAACCTTACGAGCAGTACTTC. Amino acids: CASRGTRKPYEQYF. The chain joins TRBV2 to TRBJ2-7, with D perhaps matching TRBD1 or TRBD2 (5 bases each). The CDR3 sequence is 14 residues long. Germline CDR1 SNHLY, CDR2 FYNNEI. V lost 6 bases and J 4 bases, leaving 16 bases between the germline ends.

This clonotype came up many times. The genes are TRBV6-1 and TRBJ1-2; no clear D gene. Germline V gives CDR1 MNHNS, CDR2 SASEGT. V lost 2 bases, J lost 2 bases, and 12 bases lay in between. The length of the CDR3 is 15 residues. CDR3 in DNA: TGTGCCAGCAGTGAATTGGGGTTTAGAAACTATGGCTACACCTTC. Translated, it gives CASSELGFRNYGYTF.